A single sample gave rise to the 10 T cell receptor beta chains below, sequenced in a study of T cell responses to AZD1222 COVID-19 vaccine (dated by TCRdb to the early 2020s). The time point label on this specimen signifies: baseline before first vaccination. The library came from the immunoSEQ multiplex PCR assay. Sourced from immuneACCESS, this table was stored by TCRdb with only in-frame sequences that have V and J called. A share of the clones is absent; for the studies checked, an unresolved V gene accounts for under half, and the remainder has no known explanation. This sample gives some 150,000 clones in total; roughly 88% of them show up just once. Clones ranked in the top ten supply around 2.1% of the sample. Sequencing was performed on peripheral blood, taken on day 0 of AZD1222 vaccination. Receptor source: an adult in good health.

The chain combines TRBV12-3 or TRBV12-4 with TRBJ2-2; D unresolved. V was shortened by 4 bases and J by 4 bases, with 7 bases between the two germline ends. The CDR3 length is 13 residues. CDR3 coding DNA: TGTGCCAGCAGTTGGGATGGCACCGGGGAGCTGTTTTTT. Translating gives CASSWDGTGELFF.

This clone was detected a few times. The CDR3, as DNA: TGTGCCAGCAGTTTAACAGGGCTCTATGGCTACACCTTC. Protein sequence: CASSLTGLYGYTF. The rearrangement joins TRBV28 to TRBJ1-2; a possible D gene is TRBD1 (6 bases). Germline V gene data show CDR1 as MDHEN and CDR2 as SYDVKM. The length of the CDR3 is 13 residues. With 2 bases removed from V and 4 bases from J, the gap between germline ends came to 8 bases.

The chain employs TRBV21-1 and TRBJ1-5; the D call in the table, TRBD1, was not verified against the DNA. TRBV21-1 is shown as a pseudogene. The CDR3 is made up of 15 amino acids. The CDR3 region is CASSKKDRVTQPQHF. The CDR3 nucleotides read TGTGCCAGCAGCAAAAAAGACAGGGTGACCCAGCCCCAGCATTTT.

This sequence joins TRBV7-9 and TRBJ2-1; 8 bases match TRBD1. V trimming: 6 bases; J trimming: 10 bases; junction bases outside the gene matches: 11. The CDR3 has 14 residues. From germline, CDR1 is SEHNR and CDR2 FQNEAQ (reference sequence). Here the CDR3 DNA reads TGTGCCAGCAGTTACACGCCCGGGGACAGGGAGCAGTTCTTC. Protein product: CASSYTPGDREQFF.

V and J are TRBV5-5 and TRBJ1-6; D uncertain. This CDR3 has 15 amino acids. Trimming cost V 3 bases and J 7 bases, with 14 bases left between them. Germline V CDR1 and CDR2: SGHKS, YYEKEE (reference sequence). CDR3 DNA sequence: TGTGCCAGCAGCTGGACCCTGCAGTCAAATTCACCCCTCCACTTT. This sequence encodes CASSWTLQSNSPLHF.

The count of this clone is one. This sequence joins TRBV11-3 and TRBJ2-7; the match to TRBD1 covers 7 bases. In germline, CDR1 is SGHNT, CDR2 YENEEA. The J segment lost 5 bases and the V segment lost 5 bases, leaving 12 bases of the junction unmatched. CDR3 length equals 15 residues. The CDR3: CASSPGDRVGDEQYF. CDR3 nucleotides: TGTGCCAGCAGCCCGGGCGACAGGGTTGGCGACGAGCAGTACTTC.

The rearrangement joins TRBV7-9 to TRBJ1-4; perhaps TRBD1 as D (6 bases). Trimming took off 2 bases at V and 5 bases at J, with 15 bases between the two ends. Germline-derived CDR1 and CDR2 are SEHNR and FQNEAQ (reference sequence). The CDR3 covers 16 residues. CDR3 sequence: CASSLIVGGHNEKLFF. The CDR3 DNA is TGTGCCAGCAGCTTAATAGTTGGGGGCCACAATGAAAAACTGTTTTTT.

This chain connects TRBV5-1 to TRBJ2-1, with 11 bases lining up with TRBD2. The CDR3 has 15 amino acids. V lost 2 bases, J lost 7 bases, and 5 bases stayed unmatched. The germline gives CDR1 SGHRS, CDR2 YFSETQ. CDR3 region: CASSFSSGRRNEQFF. CDR3 bases: TGCGCCAGCAGCTTCTCTAGCGGGAGGAGGAATGAGCAGTTCTTC.

The V and J genes are TRBV13 and TRBJ1-2; D not certain. This CDR3 comprises 12 residues. V shed 6 bases and J shed 1 base, with 6 bases lying between them. CDR1 is PRHDT, CDR2 FYEKMQ, per germline (reference sequence). CDR3 in amino acids: CASSPRNYGYTF. The CDR3, as DNA: TGTGCCAGCAGTCCCCGTAACTATGGCTACACCTTC.

The chain is built from TRBV2 and TRBJ1-2; maybe TRBD1 (5 bases). The CDR3 runs 15 residues. Trimming cost V 6 bases and J 2 bases, with 16 bases left between them. The germline CDR1 and CDR2 sequences are SNHLY and FYNNEI. The CDR3 DNA sequence: TGTGCCAGCAGGGTAGCCGGGGCCGCGAACTATGGCTACACCTTC. It translates to CASRVAGAANYGYTF.